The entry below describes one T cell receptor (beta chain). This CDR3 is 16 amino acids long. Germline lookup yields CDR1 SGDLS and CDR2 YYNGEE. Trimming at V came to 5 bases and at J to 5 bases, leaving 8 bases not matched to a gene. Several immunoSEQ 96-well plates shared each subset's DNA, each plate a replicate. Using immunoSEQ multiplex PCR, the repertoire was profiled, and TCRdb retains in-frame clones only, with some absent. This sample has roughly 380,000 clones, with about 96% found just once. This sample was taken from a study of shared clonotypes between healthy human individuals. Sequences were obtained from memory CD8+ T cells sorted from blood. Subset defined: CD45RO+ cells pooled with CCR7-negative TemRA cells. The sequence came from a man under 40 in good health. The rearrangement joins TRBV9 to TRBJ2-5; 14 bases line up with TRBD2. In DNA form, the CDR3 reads TGTGCCAGCAGTCCGGGACTAGCGGGAGATGGGGAGACCCAGTACTTC. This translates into CASSPGLAGDGETQYF.